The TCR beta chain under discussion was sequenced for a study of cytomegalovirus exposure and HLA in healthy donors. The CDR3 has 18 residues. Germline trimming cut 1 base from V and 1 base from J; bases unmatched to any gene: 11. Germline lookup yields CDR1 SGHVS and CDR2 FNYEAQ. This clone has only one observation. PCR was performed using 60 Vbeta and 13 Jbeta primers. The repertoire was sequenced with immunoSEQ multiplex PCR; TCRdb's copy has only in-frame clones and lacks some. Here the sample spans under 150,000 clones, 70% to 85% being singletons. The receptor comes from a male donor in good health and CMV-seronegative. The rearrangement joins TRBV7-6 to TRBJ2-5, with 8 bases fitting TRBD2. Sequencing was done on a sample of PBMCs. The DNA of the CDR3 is TGTGCCAGCAGCTTAGTATCCCTAGCGGGCGCCCTCCAAGAGACCCAGTACTTC. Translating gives CASSLVSLAGALQETQYF.